A selection of T cell receptor beta chains follows, all from one sample in a study of sequential checkpoint blockade in melanoma. Repertoires were generated with immunoSEQ multiplex PCR, while TCRdb's copy carries only in-frame clones and drops some. This sample has 10,000 to 15,000 clones, with about 65% found just once. The sequenced sample was CD8+ T cells sorted from blood (inferred from file names), obtained from a patient given nivolumab and ipilimumab in sequence. The origin of the receptors is a human donor with melanoma. The CDR3 runs from the conserved cysteine through the conserved F or W. The D gene is left open where the match is weak. Size is stated for part of the rows, as once, few or many counts, or as a class when the clone is expanded.

clone_size d_call j_call v_call cdr3_aa cdr3_nt
. . TRBJ1-1 TRBV6-6 CASSPGMNTEAFF TGTGCCAGCAGCCCCGGGATGAACACTGAAGCTTTCTTT
few . TRBJ2-5 TRBV6-5 CASSPRGGETQYF TGTGCCAGCAGTCCACGGGGTGGGGAGACCCAGTACTTC
. . TRBJ2-3 TRBV4-1 CASSHAGGSGTDTQYF TGCGCCAGCAGCCACGCCGGCGGTAGCGGCACAGATACGCAGTATTTT
. . TRBJ2-2 TRBV30 CAGEGGFGELFF TGTGCCGGGGAGGGGGGGTTCGGGGAGCTGTTTTTT
. TRBD2 TRBJ2-7 TRBV27 CASSRTSGMYEQYF TGTGCCAGCAGTCGGACTAGCGGGATGTACGAGCAGTACTTC
. . TRBJ2-1 TRBV5-4 CASSFQGSVNEQFF TGTGCCAGCAGCTTCCAGGGCTCTGTAAATGAGCAGTTCTTC
. TRBD1 TRBJ2-1 TRBV7-3 CASSLNPGTEDYNEQFF TGTGCCAGCAGCTTAAATCCCGGGACAGAGGATTACAATGAGCAGTTCTTC
. TRBD1 TRBJ1-5 TRBV7-9 CASSFDRERGQPQHF TGTGCCAGCAGCTTTGACAGGGAACGGGGACAGCCCCAGCATTTT
. . TRBJ1-4 TRBV7-9 CASSGQGIRNEKLFF TGTGCCAGCAGCGGCCAGGGAATTAGGAATGAAAAACTGTTTTTT
. . TRBJ2-2 TRBV28 CASSFGGRDTGELFF TGTGCCAGCAGTTTCGGCGGGCGTGACACCGGGGAGCTGTTTTTT
. . TRBJ2-1 TRBV7-9 CASSSLRGGSYNEQFF TGTGCCAGCAGCTCCCTAAGGGGGGGATCCTACAATGAGCAGTTCTTC
. TRBD1 TRBJ1-4 TRBV2 CASSEDRLREKLFF TGTGCCAGCAGTGAGGACAGGCTACGCGAAAAACTGTTTTTT
. . TRBJ2-1 TRBV7-9 CASSLLESYNEQFF TGTGCCAGCAGCTTATTAGAATCATACAATGAGCAGTTCTTC
few . TRBJ2-7 TRBV4-1 CASSQVIALQYEQYF TGCGCCAGCAGCCAAGTCATAGCGTTACAGTACGAGCAGTACTTC